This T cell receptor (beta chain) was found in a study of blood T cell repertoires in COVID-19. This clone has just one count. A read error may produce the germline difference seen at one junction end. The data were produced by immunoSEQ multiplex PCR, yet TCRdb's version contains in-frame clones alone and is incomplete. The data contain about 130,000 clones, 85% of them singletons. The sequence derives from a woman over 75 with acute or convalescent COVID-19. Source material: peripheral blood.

CDR3 protein: CASSLGGPKEVF. The CDR3 DNA reads as TGTGCCAGCAGTTTAGGTGGCCCCAAGGAGGTCTTC. The chain carries TRBV12-3 or TRBV12-4 and TRBJ2-1; the D gene is possibly TRBD2 (5 bases). CDR3 size: 12 residues.